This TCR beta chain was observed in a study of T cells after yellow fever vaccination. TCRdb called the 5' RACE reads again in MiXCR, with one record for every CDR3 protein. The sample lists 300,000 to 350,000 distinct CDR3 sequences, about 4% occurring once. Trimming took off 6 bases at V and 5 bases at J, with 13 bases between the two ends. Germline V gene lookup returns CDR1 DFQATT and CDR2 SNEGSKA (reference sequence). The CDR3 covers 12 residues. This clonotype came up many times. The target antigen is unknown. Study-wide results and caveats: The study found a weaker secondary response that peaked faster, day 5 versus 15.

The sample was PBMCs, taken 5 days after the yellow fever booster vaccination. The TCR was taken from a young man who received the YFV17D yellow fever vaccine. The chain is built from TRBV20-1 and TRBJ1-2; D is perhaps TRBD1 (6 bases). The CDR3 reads CSATGSQYGYTF. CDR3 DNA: TGCAGTGCCACAGGGTCGCAGTATGGCTACACCTTC.